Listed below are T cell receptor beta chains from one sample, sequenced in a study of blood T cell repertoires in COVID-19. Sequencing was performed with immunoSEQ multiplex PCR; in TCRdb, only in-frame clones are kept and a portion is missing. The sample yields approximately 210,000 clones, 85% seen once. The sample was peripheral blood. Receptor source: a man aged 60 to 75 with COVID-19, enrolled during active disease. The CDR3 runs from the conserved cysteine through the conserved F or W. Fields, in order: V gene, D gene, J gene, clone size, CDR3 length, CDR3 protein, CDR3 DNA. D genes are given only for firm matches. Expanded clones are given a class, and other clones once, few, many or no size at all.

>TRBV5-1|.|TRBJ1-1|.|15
CASTLEGGANTEAFF
TGCGCCAGCACCCTCGAGGGGGGGGCGAACACTGAAGCTTTCTTT
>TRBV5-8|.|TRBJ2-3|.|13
CASSLDQADTQYF
TGTGCCAGCAGCTTGGACCAGGCGGATACGCAGTATTTT
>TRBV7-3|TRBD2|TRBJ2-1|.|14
CASSLKGLTNEQFF
TGTGCCAGCAGCTTAAAGGGACTAACGAATGAGCAGTTCTTC
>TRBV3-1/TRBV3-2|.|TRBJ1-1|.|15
CASSLPGQTPTEAFF
TGTGCCAGCAGCCTTCCCGGACAGACTCCCACTGAAGCTTTCTTT
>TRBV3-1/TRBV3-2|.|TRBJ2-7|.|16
CASSQGRGAVNYEQYF
TGTGCCAGCAGCCAAGGCAGGGGCGCGGTGAATTACGAGCAGTACTTC
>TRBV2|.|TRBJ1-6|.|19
CASRGALGGPNSYNSPLHF
TGTGCCAGCAGGGGCGCCCTGGGAGGGCCAAACTCCTATAATTCACCCCTCCACTTT
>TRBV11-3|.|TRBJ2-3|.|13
CASSLSAGRAQYF
TGTGCCAGCAGCTTATCCGCAGGGCGAGCGCAGTATTTT
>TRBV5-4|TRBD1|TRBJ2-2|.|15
CASSLADRVTGELFF
TGTGCCAGCAGCTTGGCGGACAGGGTCACCGGGGAGCTGTTTTTT
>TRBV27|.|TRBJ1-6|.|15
CASRLDSSYNSPLHF
TGTGCCAGCAGATTAGATAGCTCCTATAATTCACCCCTCCACTTT
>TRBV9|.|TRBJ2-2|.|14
CASSVDGRAGELFF
TGTGCCAGCAGCGTAGATGGGAGAGCCGGGGAGCTGTTTTTT
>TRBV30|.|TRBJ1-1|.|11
CAWSTGGLAFF
TGTGCCTGGAGTACCGGGGGTTTGGCTTTCTTT
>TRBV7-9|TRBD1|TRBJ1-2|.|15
CASSLGQGRNYGYTF
TGTGCCAGCAGCTTAGGACAGGGGCGTAACTATGGCTACACCTTC
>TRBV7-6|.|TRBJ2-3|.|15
CASSLARGRTDTQYF
TGTGCCAGCAGCTTAGCAAGGGGCCGTACAGATACGCAGTATTTT
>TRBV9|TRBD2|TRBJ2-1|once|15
CASSLTSGSTYEQFF
TGTGCCAGCAGTCTGACTAGCGGGAGTACCTATGAGCAGTTCTTC
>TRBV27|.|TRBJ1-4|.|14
CASSSGLKGEKLFF
TGTGCCAGCAGTTCAGGCCTAAAGGGGGAAAAACTGTTTTTT
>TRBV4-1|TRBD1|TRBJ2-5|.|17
CASSQEMIGTGQETQYF
TGCGCCAGCAGCCAAGAGATGATAGGGACAGGGCAAGAGACCCAGTACTTC
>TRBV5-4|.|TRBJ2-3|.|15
CASSPNQGSTDTQYF
TGTGCCAGCAGCCCCAACCAGGGGTCCACAGATACGCAGTATTTT
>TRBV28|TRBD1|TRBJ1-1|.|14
CASSSRGRRSEAFF
TGTGCCAGCAGTTCCAGGGGGCGGAGGTCTGAAGCTTTCTTT
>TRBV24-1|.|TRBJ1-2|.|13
CATSEDRNYGYTF
TGTGCCACCAGTGAAGACAGGAACTATGGCTACACCTTC
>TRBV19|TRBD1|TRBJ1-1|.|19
CASTVLIGTGGTMNTEAFF
TGTGCCAGTACGGTTTTAATCGGGACAGGGGGAACCATGAACACTGAAGCTTTCTTT
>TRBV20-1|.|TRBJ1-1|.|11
CSVGGNTEAFF
TGCAGTGTAGGAGGGAACACTGAAGCTTTCTTT
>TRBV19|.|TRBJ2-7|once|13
CASSIGRVGEQYF
TGTGCCAGTAGTATAGGCAGGGTCGGCGAGCAGTACTTC
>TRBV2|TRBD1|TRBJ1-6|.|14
CASRKGAQNSPLHF
TGTGCCAGCAGAAAGGGGGCTCAAAATTCACCCCTCCACTTT
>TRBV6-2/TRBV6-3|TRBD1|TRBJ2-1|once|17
CASSYSGGTGRYNEQFF
TGTGCCAGCAGTTACTCGGGAGGGACAGGGCGGTACAATGAGCAGTTCTTC
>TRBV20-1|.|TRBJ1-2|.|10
CSVGGSDYTF
TGCAGTGTGGGGGGAAGTGACTACACCTTC
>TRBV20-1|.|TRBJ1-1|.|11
CSAYQGGEAFF
TGCAGTGCTTATCAGGGAGGCGAAGCTTTCTTT